This is a list of T cell receptor beta chains from one sample in a study of Ad26.COV2.S vaccination and SARS-CoV-2 variants. TCRdb's table, derived via immunoSEQ multiplex PCR, lists solely in-frame clones and lacks some. This table holds about 350,000 clones, about 91% found once. The sample was peripheral blood, taken after recovery from COVID-19. Receptor source: a human donor who had recovered from COVID-19. Each CDR3 is given with its conserved first and last residue. The order of the fields is CDR3 length, V gene, CDR3 protein.

15	TRBV9	CASSVGGGPNTEAFF
11	TRBV27	CASSPGQEQFF
17	TRBV7-2	CASSLVLAGVAKNIQYF
12	TRBV20-1	CSASIGGRRAFF
13	TRBV7-9	CASSWGQESPLHF
13	TRBV18	CASSYLEWGEQYF
15	TRBV11-2	CASSGQGKGGGGYTF
16	TRBV6-1	CASSEFGTLPNYGYTF
14	TRBV18	CASSPGEWESPLHF
14	TRBV9	CASGWSGETDTQYF
14	TRBV7-9	CATVDRESYNEQFF
17	TRBV5-1	CASSLVPSGVLTGELFF
13	TRBV27	CASSLYPSTEAFF
11	TRBV29-1	CSVEEGLAQHF
15	TRBV7-8	CASSSPQGVNTEAFF
17	TRBV5-1	CASSLDIRGGQNTEAFF
14	TRBV7-8	CASSSLAGYNEQFF
15	TRBV15	CATSRDPDSGNTIYF
14	TRBV6-2/TRBV6-3	CASSPQGWNQPQHF
16	TRBV2	CASKGAGGGFYNEQFF
13	TRBV5-8	CASSLGRGGIQYF
17	TRBV7-6	CASSLGGTGSFYGGYTF
16	TRBV7-6	CASSFLTGDSYNEQFF
13	TRBV18	CASSAPGQNEQYF
15	TRBV14	CASSQARGLRETQYF
16	TRBV19	CASSIDHQGTGNTIYF
15	TRBV10-1	CASTSDRSNTGELFF
15	TRBV7-9	CASSYWDRGVYGYTF
14	TRBV14	CASSQEGGITEAFF
15	TRBV7-2	CASSHIRGQSGEAFF
15	TRBV11-2	CASSLGGQPNQPQHF
15	TRBV29-1	CSVEAGLALQETQYF
18	TRBV4-2	CASSQDQSGGAAYNEQFF
13	TRBV12-5	CASGLGNTDTQYF